Presented here are 21 T cell receptor beta chains from one specimen sequenced in a study of T-cell reconstitution after alpha-beta-depleted transplantation in children (TCRdb year 2016). The treatment or condition label corresponds to: allogeneic hematopoietic cell transplantation with graft depleted of TCRalphabeta T cells and CD19 B cells. The library came from PCR. The listed sequencing device is Illumina HiSeq 2500. TCR libraries were prepared with molecular barcoding, using unique molecular identifiers to normalize TCRbeta repertoire quantification. The public reads were run again by TCRdb, first through fastp at Q25 and then through MiXCR, and only productive beta chains were kept. For every CDR3 protein sequence, its rows merge into one entry that carries the most common genes and DNA. The sample table contains 85,000 to 120,000 distinct CDR3 sequences; only one count was recorded for 6% to 9% of them. The ten largest clonotypes hold less than 20% of the sample.

Here the sequenced sample was PBMCs, taken before TCRalphabeta/CD19-depleted stem cell transplant. These receptors came from a boy aged 2 to 10 with acute lymphoblastic leukemia, due to receive a stem cell transplant.

The chain has TRBV5-1 and TRBJ1-2; 11 bases map to TRBD1. V lost 4 bases, J lost 8 bases, and 10 bases stayed unmatched. The CDR3 has 15 amino acids. Germline CDR1 reads SGHRS; CDR2 reads YFSETQ. CDR3 loop: CASSPFSGDRGGYTF. CDR3 in DNA: TGCGCCAGCAGCCCTTTTTCGGGGGACAGGGGGGGCTACACCTTC.

This clonotype occurred a few times. The chain joins TRBV15 to TRBJ2-6; TRBD1 matches at 7 bases. The V gene end was trimmed by 0 bases and the J gene end by 0 bases; junction bases not matched to a gene: 17. The germline gives CDR1 LNHNV, CDR2 YYDKDF (reference sequence). The CDR3 has 22 residues. CDR3 sequence reads: CATSRDRQGPLLALSGANVLTF. CDR3 DNA sequence: TGTGCCACCAGCAGAGATAGACAGGGACCCCTCTTGGCTCTCTCTGGGGCCAACGTCCTGACTTTC.

V usage is TRBV11-1 and J usage is TRBJ2-7, with 10 bases matching TRBD1. V was pared by 0 bases and J by 7 bases, with 15 bases of the junction left unmatched. This CDR3 spans 18 amino acids. Germline loops: CDR1 SGHAT, CDR2 FQDESV (reference sequence). The CDR3 nucleotides are TGTGCCAGCAGCTTAGCCGGGGCCTCCGGGACAGGGGCTGGGGAGCAGTACTTC. Its translation: CASSLAGASGTGAGEQYF.

The chain uses TRBV6-1 and TRBJ2-7; D tentatively reads TRBD1 or TRBD2 (5 bases each). Germline V gene data show CDR1 as MNHNS and CDR2 as SASEGT. Trimming took off 6 bases at V and 3 bases at J, with 21 bases between the two ends. This CDR3 comprises 16 residues. The CDR3 DNA sequence: TGTGCCAGCAGGATTGGGGGATTTGGACAAGTCTACGAGCAGTACTTC. Translated: CASRIGGFGQVYEQYF.

This clonotype was found a few times. V gene TRBV5-1 combines with J gene TRBJ1-6; D not certain. The CDR3 has 17 amino acids. CDR1 and CDR2 (germline): SGHRS, YFSETQ. The ends were cut back, 0 bases at V and 2 bases at J, with 12 bases in the middle. DNA for the CDR3: TGCGCCAGCAGCTTGGAGGCTCCCATCGCCTATAATTCACCCCTCCACTTT. Translated: CASSLEAPIAYNSPLHF. Full variable domain (outside the CDR3, taken from reference TRBV5-1 and TRBJ1-6): KAGVTQTPRYLIKTRGQQVTLSCSPISGHRSVSWYQQTPGQGLQFLFEYFSETQRNKGNFPGRFSGRQFSNSRSEMNVSTLELGDSALYLCASSLEAPIAYNSPLHFGNGTRLTVT.

The chain carries TRBV28 and TRBJ2-1, with 7 nucleotides matching TRBD1. Germline loops: CDR1 MDHEN, CDR2 SYDVKM. The V gene end was trimmed by 4 bases and the J gene end by 6 bases; junction bases not matched to a gene: 6. This CDR3 region has 14 residues. The CDR3 DNA reads as TGTGCCAGCAGTTATGACAGGGTCGGCAATGAGCAGTTCTTC. Amino acids: CASSYDRVGNEQFF.

The chain couples TRBV11-1 to TRBJ2-1; 12 nucleotides line up with TRBD2. The germline V gene has CDR1 SGHAT and CDR2 FQDESV (reference sequence). The CDR3 sequence is 20 residues long. The junction had 15 bases not matched to a gene; V was cut back by 1 base and J by 5 bases. The CDR3 here is CASSLGSPSSGGGNNNEQFF. CDR3 nucleotide sequence: TGTGCCAGCAGCTTAGGATCGCCGTCTAGCGGGGGGGGCAATAACAATGAGCAGTTCTTC. Full variable domain (rest looked up from reference TRBV11-1 and TRBJ2-1): EAEVAQSPRYKITEKSQAVAFWCDPISGHATLYWYRQILGQGPELLVQFQDESVVDDSQLPKDRFSAERLKGVDSTLKIQPAELGDSAMYLCASSLGSPSSGGGNNNEQFFGPGTRLTVL.

This clonotype appeared many times. V is TRBV20-1 and J is TRBJ2-3; D tentatively reads TRBD1 or TRBD2 (5 bases each). V was clipped by 1 base and J by 2 bases, with 13 bases between them. The CDR3 has 15 residues. Germline V gene lookup returns CDR1 DFQATT and CDR2 SNEGSKA (reference sequence). The CDR3 protein is CSARGGGRYTDTQYF. The CDR3 bases are TGCAGTGCTAGAGGTGGGGGACGCTACACAGATACGCAGTATTTT.

In this sample, this clonotype turned up many times. The chain carries TRBV12-3 or TRBV12-4 and TRBJ1-3; TRBD1 matches at 7 bases. V was pared by 7 bases and J by 6 bases, with 15 bases of the junction left unmatched. The CDR3 is 16 residues long. CDR3 protein: CASNNPLRGEENTIYF. The CDR3 nucleotides read TGTGCCAGCAATAACCCGCTCAGGGGGGAGGAAAACACCATATATTTT.

There are many counts of this clonotype. The chain is built from TRBV12-3 or TRBV12-4 and TRBJ2-2; D may be TRBD1 or TRBD2 (5 bases each). The ends were cut back, 3 bases at V and 3 bases at J, with 8 bases in the middle. The CDR3 is made up of 14 amino acids. DNA for the CDR3: TGTGCCAGCAGTTTTGGGACGGACACCGGGGAGCTGTTTTTT. Translated: CASSFGTDTGELFF.

V and J are TRBV2 and TRBJ2-1; no clear D. The V and J ends lost 10 bases and 2 bases respectively, with 15 bases between them. Per the germline V gene, CDR1 is SNHLY and CDR2 is FYNNEI. The length of the CDR3 is 14 residues. CDR3 amino acids: CATKPPRAYNEQFF. The CDR3 nucleotides are TGTGCCACCAAACCCCCCCGCGCCTACAATGAGCAGTTCTTC.

In its sample, this clonotype was seen a few times. The chain uses TRBV6-5 and TRBJ2-3, with 10 bases identical to TRBD2. Germline V gene lookup returns CDR1 MNHEY and CDR2 SVGAGI. There are 17 residues in the CDR3. The J segment lost 0 bases and the V segment lost 0 bases, leaving 3 bases of the junction unmatched. Written as DNA, the CDR3 is TGTGCCAGCAGTTACTCGCAGACTAGCGGGAGCACAGATACGCAGTATTTT. This gives the protein CASSYSQTSGSTDTQYF.

This clonotype came up a few times. The chain uses TRBV6-5 and TRBJ2-1; weak D call: TRBD2 (5 bases). Trimming took 6 bases from V and 3 from J, leaving 18 bases between them. This CDR3 contains 16 residues. The germline V gene encodes CDR1 MNHEY and CDR2 SVGAGI. The CDR3 loop reads CASSKPNSGLYNEQFF. The DNA for the CDR3 is TGTGCCAGCAGCAAGCCCAACAGCGGACTCTACAATGAGCAGTTCTTC.

This clonotype has at least ten counts. This chain joins TRBV5-1 and TRBJ2-2; possible D gene TRBD2, 5 bases. This CDR3 has 15 amino acids. The V gene lost 2 bases and the J gene lost 0 bases, with 8 bases spanning the gap. CDR1 and CDR2 (germline): SGHRS, YFSETQ. The CDR3 is CASSFMRANTGELFF. In nucleotides, the CDR3 is TGCGCCAGCAGCTTTATGAGGGCGAACACCGGGGAGCTGTTTTTT.

This clonotype has at least ten counts. The genes are TRBV20-1 and TRBJ2-1; 14 bases fit TRBD2. The CDR3 length is 15 residues. V gave up 5 bases and J gave up 10 bases; unmatched junction bases: 10. Germline CDR1 reads DFQATT; CDR2 reads SNEGSKA (reference sequence). In nucleotides, the CDR3 is TGCAGTGCTCCCGGACTAGCGGGGGGCCGGGGGGAGCAGTTCTTC. This encodes CSAPGLAGGRGEQFF.

In nucleotides, the CDR3 is TGCAGTGCCCCCGGGGTGTTGGGGGGGGTAAATCTGTACAATGAGCAGTTCTTC. Its protein product is CSAPGVLGGVNLYNEQFF. The chain uses TRBV20-1 and TRBJ2-1, with 7 bases lining up with TRBD2. Germline values: CDR1 DFQATT, CDR2 SNEGSKA (reference sequence). J gave up 4 bases and V 6 bases, and 21 bases lay outside the gene matches. The CDR3 runs to 18 residues.

V gene TRBV28 combines with J gene TRBJ2-7; D may be TRBD1 (5 bases). Germline V gene sequence: CDR1 MDHEN, CDR2 SYDVKM. Trimming shortened V by 5 bases and J by 8 bases, and 10 bases separated the two germline ends. The CDR3 covers 11 residues. DNA for the CDR3: TGTGCCAGCAGTGCCACAGGCAAGCAGTACTTC. Protein: CASSATGKQYF. Drawing the rest from reference TRBV28 and TRBJ2-7, the complete variable domain is DVKVTQSSRYLVKRTGEKVFLECVQDMDHENMFWYRQDPGLGLRLIYFSYDVKMKEKGDIPEGYSVSREKKERFSLILESASTNQTSMYLCASSATGKQYFGPGTRLTVT.

This clonotype has a handful of counts. The chain carries TRBV19 and TRBJ2-1; D is unclear. CDR1 LNHDA and CDR2 SQIVND come from the germline V gene (reference sequence). This CDR3 has 15 residues. Trimming stripped 1 base from V and 2 bases from J, with 9 bases between. CDR3 region: CASSIGGRTYNEQFF. CDR3 DNA: TGTGCCAGTAGTATAGGCGGCAGAACCTACAATGAGCAGTTCTTC. The variable domain in full, completed from reference TRBV19 and TRBJ2-1, reads DGGITQSPKYLFRKEGQNVTLSCEQNLNHDAMYWYRQDPGQGLRLIYYSQIVNDFQKGDIAEGYSVSREKKESFPLTVTSAQKNPTAFYLCASSIGGRTYNEQFFGPGTRLTVL.

This clonotype was recorded many times. The chain couples TRBV6-1 to TRBJ1-1; D is unresolved. Germline CDR1 is MNHNS and CDR2 is SASEGT. Trimming cost V 0 bases and J 0 bases, with 8 bases left between them. The CDR3 contains 15 residues. The CDR3 DNA reads TGTGCCAGCAGTGAAGCGCTTTCATTGAACACTGAAGCTTTCTTT. This translates into CASSEALSLNTEAFF.

This clonotype was detected ten times or more. This chain uses TRBV12-3 or TRBV12-4 with TRBJ2-3; D gene ambiguous. CDR3 length: 15 residues. V was trimmed by 4 bases and J by 2 bases, leaving 13 bases between them. The CDR3 sequence is CASSSSGMTTDTQYF. The CDR3 nucleotides read TGTGCCAGCAGTTCTTCTGGGATGACCACAGATACGCAGTATTTT.

This clonotype was counted between two and nine times. The V and J genes are TRBV6-1 and TRBJ2-3; possible D gene TRBD1, 5 bases. The CDR3 runs 14 residues. Germline assignment: CDR1 MNHNS and CDR2 SASEGT. The germline V and J ends were trimmed by 6 bases and 2 bases, with 12 bases remaining between them. CDR3 nucleotide sequence: TGTGCCAGCAGCTCCCAGGGTGACACAGATACGCAGTATTTT. Its translation: CASSSQGDTDTQYF.